The 20 T cell receptor beta chains below were found in one sample sequenced in a study of blood T cell repertoires in COVID-19. Profiled with immunoSEQ multiplex PCR; TCRdb holds only in-frame clones, not every one. The repertoire has 430,000 or so clones, over 75% of them found once; the top ten carry 1.5% to 2%. Sequenced: PBMCs or T cells enriched from blood (not recorded which). All receptors come from a woman in her thirties or forties who had recovered from COVID-19.

The J gene is TRBJ2-5, the V gene TRBV19, with 9 bases lining up with TRBD1. CDR1 and CDR2 (germline): LNHDA, SQIVND (reference sequence). This CDR3 has 15 amino acids. Trimming cost V 8 bases and J 0 bases; bases outside gene matches: 7. CDR3 bases: TGTGCCAGTCCCCCCGGGACAGGGAACCAAGAGACCCAGTACTTC. It encodes CASPPGTGNQETQYF.

J is TRBJ2-1 and V is TRBV19; 9 nucleotides agree with TRBD2. V trimming: 2 bases; J trimming: 4 bases; junction bases outside the gene matches: 6. Germline CDR1 and CDR2: LNHDA and SQIVND (reference sequence). CDR3 length: 16 residues. The CDR3 region has the DNA TGTGCCAGTAGTATACGGGGACTAGCCACGTACAATGAGCAGTTCTTC. This gives the protein CASSIRGLATYNEQFF.

This chain uses TRBV29-1 with TRBJ2-3; 9 nucleotides agree with TRBD2. The CDR3 has 14 amino acids. Losses at the gene ends were 5 bases for V and 6 bases for J; bases not matched to a gene: 9. The V gene's germline CDR1 is SQVTM and CDR2 ANQGSEA. The CDR3 region has the DNA TGCAGCGTTACCGGGACTAGCCGGTCTGATACGCAGTATTTT. Its translation is CSVTGTSRSDTQYF.

V usage is TRBV5-5 and J usage is TRBJ1-4, with 12 bases identical to TRBD1. The CDR3 is 16 amino acids. Germline-derived CDR1 and CDR2 are SGHKS and YYEKEE (reference sequence). Germline trimming cut 4 bases from V and 7 bases from J; bases unmatched to any gene: 8. The chain's CDR3 is CASSPGTGGAGEKLFF. The DNA for the CDR3 is TGTGCCAGCAGCCCCGGGACAGGGGGCGCGGGTGAAAAACTGTTTTTT.

The V and J genes are TRBV27 and TRBJ2-7; TRBD2 matches at 8 bases. Trimming took 8 bases from V and 4 from J; bases not matched to a gene: 10. In germline, CDR1 is MNHEY, CDR2 SMNVEV (reference sequence). The CDR3 loop spans 14 amino acids. The CDR3 loop is CASSLGREAYEQYF. As DNA, the CDR3 is TGTGCCAGCTCCCTGGGGCGGGAGGCATACGAGCAGTACTTC.

The rearrangement links TRBV3-1 (or the pseudogene TRBV3-2) to TRBJ2-3, with a tentative D call TRBD2 (6 bases). V lost 3 bases, J lost 8 bases, and 12 bases lay in between. The length of the CDR3 is 13 residues. CDR1 is LGHDT and CDR2 is YNNKEL in the germline V gene (reference sequence). CDR3 sequence: CASSHRLGPTQYF. The CDR3 DNA is TGTGCCAGCAGCCACCGACTAGGACCTACGCAGTATTTT.

The rearrangement links TRBV6-5 to TRBJ2-3, with D perhaps matching TRBD1 (6 bases). The CDR3 is 13 residues long. CDR1 and CDR2 from the germline V gene are MNHEY and SVGAGI. V shed 8 bases and J shed 2 bases, with 11 bases lying between them. CDR3 coding DNA: TGTGCCAGCCAGACAGGATACACAGATACGCAGTATTTT. It is translated as CASQTGYTDTQYF.

The CDR3, as DNA: TGCGCCAGCTCCAAGGGGGAGGGCCGAGATACGCAGTATTTT. Residues: CASSKGEGRDTQYF. The V call is TRBV5-1, the J call TRBJ2-3; TRBD2 is a possible D gene (7 bases). The CDR3 runs 14 residues. V dropped 7 bases and J dropped 5 bases, with 17 bases sitting between them. Germline CDR1 SGHRS, CDR2 YFSETQ.

CDR3 protein: CASRFPGGSGEQYF. The CDR3 nucleotides are TGTGCCAGCAGATTTCCAGGGGGAAGCGGCGAGCAGTACTTC. V and J are TRBV6-5 and TRBJ2-7; 7 nucleotides line up with TRBD1. Germline lookup yields CDR1 MNHEY and CDR2 SVGAGI. V shed 6 bases, J shed 6 bases, and the junction held 11 bases outside the gene matches. The CDR3 loop spans 14 amino acids.

The chain couples TRBV5-1 to TRBJ2-3; 7 bases agree with TRBD2. This CDR3 has 14 amino acids. Per the germline V gene, CDR1 is SGHRS and CDR2 is YFSETQ. Trimming at V came to 3 bases and at J to 3 bases, leaving 4 bases not matched to a gene. The CDR3 nucleotides read TGCGCCAGCAGCTCTTTGGGGGGGACAGATACGCAGTATTTT. This encodes CASSSLGGTDTQYF.

V and J are TRBV14 and TRBJ1-2, with a possible D match to TRBD1 (6 bases). Per the germline V gene, CDR1 is SGHDN and CDR2 is FVKESK. V lost 3 bases to trimming and J lost 8 bases, with 16 bases between them. The CDR3 runs to 14 residues. The DNA of the CDR3 is TGTGCCAGCAGCCAGTACAGGGTTGGCAGGGGCTACACCTTC. This gives the protein CASSQYRVGRGYTF.

This chain uses TRBV28 with TRBJ2-1, with D perhaps TRBD2 (5 bases). The CDR3 totals 15 residues. Trimming cost V 4 bases and J 4 bases, with 14 bases left between them. Germline values: CDR1 MDHEN, CDR2 SYDVKM. The CDR3 DNA reads TGTGCCAGCAGTTCCCGACTAATGGCATACAATGAGCAGTTCTTC. Protein: CASSSRLMAYNEQFF.

The V gene is TRBV9, the J gene TRBJ2-2, with D possibly TRBD1 on 6 matching bases. The CDR3 is 16 residues long. V lost 4 bases, J lost 0 bases, and 13 bases lay in between. CDR1 SGDLS and CDR2 YYNGEE come from the germline V gene. The CDR3 sequence is CASSPLKGANTGELFF. In DNA, the CDR3 is TGTGCCAGCAGCCCCCTAAAGGGGGCGAACACCGGGGAGCTGTTTTTT.

This clone has just one count. The rearrangement joins TRBV2 to TRBJ1-4; 9 bases line up with TRBD1. The V gene end was trimmed by 4 bases and the J gene end by 8 bases; junction bases not matched to a gene: 5. In germline, CDR1 is SNHLY, CDR2 FYNNEI. The CDR3 is 14 amino acids. The DNA of the CDR3 is TGTGCCAGCAGTGTACAGGGGGCCAGAGAAAAACTGTTTTTT. Its protein product is CASSVQGAREKLFF. The full variable domain, with the rest looked up from reference TRBV2 and TRBJ1-4, is EPEVTQTPSHQVTQMGQEVILRCVPISNHLYFYWYRQILGQKVEFLVSFYNNEISEKSEIFDDQFSVERPDGSNFTLKIRSTKLEDSAMYFCASSVQGAREKLFFGSGTQLSVL.

The rearrangement uses TRBV7-2 and TRBJ1-6; 8 bases agree with TRBD1. The CDR3 runs 18 residues. The trim removed 3 bases at V and 4 bases at J, leaving 11 bases unmatched. Germline V CDR1 and CDR2: SGHTA, FQGNSA. CDR3 loop: CASSFELWQGAYNSPLHF. Here the CDR3 DNA reads TGTGCCAGCAGCTTTGAATTATGGCAGGGGGCTTATAATTCACCCCTCCACTTT. Full variable domain (remainder filled in from reference TRBV7-2 and TRBJ1-6): GAGVSQSPSNKVTEKGKDVELRCDPISGHTALYWYRQSLGQGLEFLIYFQGNSAPDKSGLPSDRFSAERTGGSVSTLTIQRTQQEDSAVYLCASSFELWQGAYNSPLHFGNGTRLTVT.

The chain has TRBV5-1 and TRBJ2-7; 14 bases line up with TRBD2. V lost 0 bases, J lost 2 bases, and 7 bases stayed unmatched. The CDR3 has 18 residues. CDR1 is SGHRS, CDR2 YFSETQ, per germline. As DNA, the CDR3 is TGCGCCAGCAGCTTGGCCGGGACTAGCGGGAGACCAACCTACGAGCAGTACTTC. Protein sequence: CASSLAGTSGRPTYEQYF.

This chain links TRBV9 with TRBJ1-6; D gene uncertain. CDR3 length: 14 amino acids. V lost 4 bases and J 8 bases, leaving 13 bases between the germline ends. Germline loops: CDR1 SGDLS, CDR2 YYNGEE. DNA for the CDR3: TGTGCCAGCAGCTCGGGAGTTCAGTATTCACCCCTCCACTTT. This codes for CASSSGVQYSPLHF. The complete variable domain, with remaining parts taken from reference TRBV9 and TRBJ1-6, reads DSGVTQTPKHLITATGQRVTLRCSPRSGDLSVYWYQQSLDQGLQFLIQYYNGEERAKGNILERFSAQQFPDLHSELNLSSLELGDSALYFCASSSGVQYSPLHFGNGTRLTVT.

This clone was observed a single time. This chain uses TRBV29-1 with TRBJ1-4, with D perhaps matching TRBD1 (5 bases). The CDR3 sequence is 13 residues long. The germline CDR1 and CDR2 sequences are SQVTM and ANQGSEA. The germline V and J ends were trimmed by 5 bases and 4 bases, with 11 bases remaining between them. DNA for the CDR3: TGCAGCGTTCGACAGCTCCTTAATGAAAAACTGTTTTTT. Residues: CSVRQLLNEKLFF.

On this clone: Additional DNA sequences in this sample encode the identical CDR3. The chain has TRBV9 and TRBJ1-1; 7 bases are a match to TRBD1. The length of the CDR3 is 14 residues. Germline CDR1 is SGDLS and CDR2 is YYNGEE. The trim removed 4 bases at V and 5 bases at J, leaving 8 bases unmatched. Written as DNA, the CDR3 is TGTGCCAGCAGCCCGAGGACAGGTGGTACTGAAGCTTTCTTT. Translation: CASSPRTGGTEAFF.

The chain is built from TRBV4-1 and TRBJ2-5; 7 positions agree with TRBD1. Germline loops: CDR1 MGHRA, CDR2 YSYEKL. After removal of 0 bases from V and 8 bases from J, the junction contained 9 bases not matched to a gene. The CDR3 is 15 residues long. The CDR3 spells CASSQDGTARGTQYF. CDR3 sequence (DNA): TGCGCCAGCAGCCAAGATGGGACAGCAAGAGGTACCCAGTACTTC.